This TCR beta chain was found in a study of blood T cells in healthy people across ages. Broader study findings: A roughly linear fall in TCR beta diversity per million T cells was seen with increasing age.

A J-beta primer mix and a sample-barcoded 5' primer were used in a second PCR of about 7 to 12 cycles. MiXCR, run by TCRdb on the 5' RACE reads, gives a single entry per CDR3 protein. The sample includes about 1,400,000 distinct CDR3 sequences, around two fifths of them seen just once. This clonotype was observed many times. The antigen is not known. A junction boundary mismatches the germline segment, possibly from a read error. The CDR3 is 13 residues long. From germline, CDR1 is MGHRA and CDR2 YSYEKL. The chain employs TRBV4-1 and TRBJ2-5; 7 bases align to TRBD1. Sequenced: blood. This TCR was recovered from a woman in her late teens or twenties in good health. DNA of the CDR3: TGTGCCAGCAGCCAAGAGGGGGCGGAGACCCAGTACTTC. Translating gives CASSQEGAETQYF.